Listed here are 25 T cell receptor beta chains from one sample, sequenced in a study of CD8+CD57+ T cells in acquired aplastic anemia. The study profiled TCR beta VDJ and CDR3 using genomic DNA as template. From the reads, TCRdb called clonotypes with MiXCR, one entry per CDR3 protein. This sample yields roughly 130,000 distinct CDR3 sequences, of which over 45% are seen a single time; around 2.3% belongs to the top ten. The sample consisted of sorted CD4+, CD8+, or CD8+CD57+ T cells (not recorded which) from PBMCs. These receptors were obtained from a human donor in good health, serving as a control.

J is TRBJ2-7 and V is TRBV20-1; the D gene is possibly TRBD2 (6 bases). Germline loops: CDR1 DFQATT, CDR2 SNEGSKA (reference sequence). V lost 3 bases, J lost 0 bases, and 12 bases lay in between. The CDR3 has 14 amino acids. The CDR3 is CSARPLGSSYEQYF. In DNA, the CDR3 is TGCAGTGCTAGGCCGCTCGGGAGCTCCTACGAGCAGTACTTC.

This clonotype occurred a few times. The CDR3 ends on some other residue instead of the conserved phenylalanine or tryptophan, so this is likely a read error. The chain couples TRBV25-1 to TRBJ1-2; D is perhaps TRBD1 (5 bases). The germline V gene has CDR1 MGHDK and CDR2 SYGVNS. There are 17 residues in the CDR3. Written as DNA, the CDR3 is TGTGCCAGCAGTTACTCCCGACAGACCCCCGTCGACTACGGCTACACCCTC. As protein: CASSYSRQTPVDYGYTL.

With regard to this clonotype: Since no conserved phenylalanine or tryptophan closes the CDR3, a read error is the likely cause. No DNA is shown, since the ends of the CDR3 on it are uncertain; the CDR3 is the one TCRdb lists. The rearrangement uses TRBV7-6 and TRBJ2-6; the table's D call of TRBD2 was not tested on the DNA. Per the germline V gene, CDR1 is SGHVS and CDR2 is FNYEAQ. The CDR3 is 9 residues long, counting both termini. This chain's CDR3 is CASSLERVQ.

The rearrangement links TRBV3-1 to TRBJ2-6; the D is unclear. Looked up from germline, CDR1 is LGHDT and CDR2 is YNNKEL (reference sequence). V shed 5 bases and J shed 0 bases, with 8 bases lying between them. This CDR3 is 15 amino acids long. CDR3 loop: CASSAVFSGANVLTF. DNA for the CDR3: TGTGCCAGCAGCGCGGTCTTCTCTGGGGCCAACGTCCTGACTTTC.

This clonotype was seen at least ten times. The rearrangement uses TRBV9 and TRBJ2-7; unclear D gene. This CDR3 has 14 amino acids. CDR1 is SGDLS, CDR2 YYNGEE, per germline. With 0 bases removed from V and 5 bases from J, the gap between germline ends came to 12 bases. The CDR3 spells CASSVGANDHEQYF. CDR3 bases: TGTGCCAGCAGCGTAGGCGCAAACGACCACGAGCAGTACTTC. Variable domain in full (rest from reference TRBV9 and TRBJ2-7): DSGVTQTPKHLITATGQRVTLRCSPRSGDLSVYWYQQSLDQGLQFLIQYYNGEERAKGNILERFSAQQFPDLHSELNLSSLELGDSALYFCASSVGANDHEQYFGPGTRLTVT.

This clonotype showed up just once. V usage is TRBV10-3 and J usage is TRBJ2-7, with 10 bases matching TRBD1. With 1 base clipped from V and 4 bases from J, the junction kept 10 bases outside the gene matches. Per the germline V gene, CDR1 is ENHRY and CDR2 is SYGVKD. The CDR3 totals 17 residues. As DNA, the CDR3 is TGTGCCATCAGTGAGTTGAGCAGGACAGGGGGTATGTACGAGCAGTACTTC. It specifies CAISELSRTGGMYEQYF.

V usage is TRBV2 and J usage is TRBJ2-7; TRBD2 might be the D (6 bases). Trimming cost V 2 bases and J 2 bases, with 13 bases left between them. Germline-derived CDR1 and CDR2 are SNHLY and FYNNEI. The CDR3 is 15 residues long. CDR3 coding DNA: TGTGCCAGCAGTGAACGGGGGACTCTAGCCTACGAGCAGTACTTC. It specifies CASSERGTLAYEQYF.

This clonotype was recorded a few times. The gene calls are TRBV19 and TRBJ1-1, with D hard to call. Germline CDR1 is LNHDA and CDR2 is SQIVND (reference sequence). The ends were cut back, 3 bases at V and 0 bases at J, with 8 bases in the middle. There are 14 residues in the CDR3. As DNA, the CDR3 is TGTGCCAGTAGTATCCCCCGATTGAACACTGAAGCTTTCTTT. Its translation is CASSIPRLNTEAFF.

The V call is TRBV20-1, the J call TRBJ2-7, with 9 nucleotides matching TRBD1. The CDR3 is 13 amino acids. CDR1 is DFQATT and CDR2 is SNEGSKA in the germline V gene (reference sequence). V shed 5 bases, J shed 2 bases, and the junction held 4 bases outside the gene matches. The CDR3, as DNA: TGCAGTGCTTATGGGACAGGGACCTACGAGCAGTACTTC. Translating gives CSAYGTGTYEQYF.

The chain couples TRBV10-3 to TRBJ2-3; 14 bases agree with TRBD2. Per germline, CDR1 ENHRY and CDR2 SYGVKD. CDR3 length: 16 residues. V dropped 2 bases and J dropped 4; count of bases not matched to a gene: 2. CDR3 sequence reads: CAISERGLAGADTQYF. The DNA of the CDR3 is TGTGCCATCAGTGAGAGGGGACTAGCGGGGGCAGATACGCAGTATTTT.

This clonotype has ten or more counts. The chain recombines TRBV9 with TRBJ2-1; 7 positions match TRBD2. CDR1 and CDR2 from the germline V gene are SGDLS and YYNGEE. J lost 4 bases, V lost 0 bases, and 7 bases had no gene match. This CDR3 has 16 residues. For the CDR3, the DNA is TGTGCCAGCAGCGTAGAACCCGGGGGGAAATACAATGAGCAGTTCTTC. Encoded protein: CASSVEPGGKYNEQFF.

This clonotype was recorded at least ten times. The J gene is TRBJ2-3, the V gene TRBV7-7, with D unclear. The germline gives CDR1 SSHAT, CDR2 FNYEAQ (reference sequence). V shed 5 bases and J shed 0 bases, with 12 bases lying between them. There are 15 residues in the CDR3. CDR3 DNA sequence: TGTGCCAGCAGCCCCGCCGGCAGTAGCACAGATACGCAGTATTTT. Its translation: CASSPAGSSTDTQYF.

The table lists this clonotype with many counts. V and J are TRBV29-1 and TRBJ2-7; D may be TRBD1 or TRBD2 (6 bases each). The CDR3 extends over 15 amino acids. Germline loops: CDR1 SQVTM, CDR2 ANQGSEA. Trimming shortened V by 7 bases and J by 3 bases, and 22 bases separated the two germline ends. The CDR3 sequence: CSALGGGDKGYEQYF. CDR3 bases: TGCAGCGCGTTGGGGGGTGGGGACAAGGGCTACGAGCAGTACTTC.

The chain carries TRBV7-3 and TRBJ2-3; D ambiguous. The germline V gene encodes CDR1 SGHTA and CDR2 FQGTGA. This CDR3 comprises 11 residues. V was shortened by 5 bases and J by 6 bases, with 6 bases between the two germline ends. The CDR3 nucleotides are TGTGCCAGCAGCATGGGGGATACGCAGTATTTT. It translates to CASSMGDTQYF.

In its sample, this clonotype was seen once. The CDR3 protein is CSAMGGPSYEQYF. CDR3 DNA: TGCAGTGCTATGGGGGGGCCGTCCTACGAGCAGTACTTC. This rearrangement joins TRBV20-1 to TRBJ2-7; possibly TRBD2 for D (7 bases). Germline CDR1 and CDR2: DFQATT and SNEGSKA (reference sequence). Trimming took 4 bases from V and 1 from J, leaving 11 bases between them. CDR3 length equals 13 residues.

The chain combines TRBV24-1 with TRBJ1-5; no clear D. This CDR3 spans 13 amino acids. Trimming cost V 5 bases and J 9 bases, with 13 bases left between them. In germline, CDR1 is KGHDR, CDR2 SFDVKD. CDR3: CATSAGGGSPQHF. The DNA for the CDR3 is TGTGCCACCAGTGCCGGAGGCGGTTCGCCCCAGCATTTT.

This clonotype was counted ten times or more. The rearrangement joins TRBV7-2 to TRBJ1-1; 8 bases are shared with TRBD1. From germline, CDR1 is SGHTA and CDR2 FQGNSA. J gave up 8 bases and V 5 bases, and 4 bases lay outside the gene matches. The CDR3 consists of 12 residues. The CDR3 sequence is CASSNPGGEAFF. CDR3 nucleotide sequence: TGTGCCAGCAGCAATCCAGGGGGCGAAGCTTTCTTT.

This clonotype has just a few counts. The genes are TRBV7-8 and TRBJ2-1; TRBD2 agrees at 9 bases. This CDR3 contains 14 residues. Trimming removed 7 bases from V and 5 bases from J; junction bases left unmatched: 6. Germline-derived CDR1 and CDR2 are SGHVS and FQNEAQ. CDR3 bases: TGTGCCAGCACCCGGGGACTAGCCCACAATGAGCAGTTCTTC. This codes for CASTRGLAHNEQFF. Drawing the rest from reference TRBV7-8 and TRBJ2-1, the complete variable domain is GAGVSQSPRYKVAKRGQDVALRCDPISGHVSLFWYQQALGQGPEFLTYFQNEAQLDKSGLPSDRFFAERPEGSVSTLKIQRTQQEDSAVYLCASTRGLAHNEQFFGPGTRLTVL.

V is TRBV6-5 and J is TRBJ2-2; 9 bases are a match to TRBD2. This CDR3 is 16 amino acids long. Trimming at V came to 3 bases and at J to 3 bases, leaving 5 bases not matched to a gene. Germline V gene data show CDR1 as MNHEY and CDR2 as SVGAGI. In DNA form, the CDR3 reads TGTGCCAGCAGTTATAATAGCGGGAGATACACCGGGGAGCTGTTTTTT. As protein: CASSYNSGRYTGELFF.

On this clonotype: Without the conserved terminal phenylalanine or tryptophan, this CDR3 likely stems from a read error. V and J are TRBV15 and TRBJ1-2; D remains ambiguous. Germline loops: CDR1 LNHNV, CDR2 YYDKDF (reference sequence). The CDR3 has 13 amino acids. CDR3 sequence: CAASRVTNYGYTL. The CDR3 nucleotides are TGTGCCGCCAGCAGAGTCACTAACTATGGCTACACCCTC.

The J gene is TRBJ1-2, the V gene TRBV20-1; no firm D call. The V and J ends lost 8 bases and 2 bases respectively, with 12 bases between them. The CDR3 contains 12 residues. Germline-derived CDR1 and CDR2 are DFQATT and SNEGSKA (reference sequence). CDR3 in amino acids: CSTEWFNYGYTF. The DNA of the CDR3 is TGCAGTACGGAGTGGTTCAACTATGGCTACACCTTC.

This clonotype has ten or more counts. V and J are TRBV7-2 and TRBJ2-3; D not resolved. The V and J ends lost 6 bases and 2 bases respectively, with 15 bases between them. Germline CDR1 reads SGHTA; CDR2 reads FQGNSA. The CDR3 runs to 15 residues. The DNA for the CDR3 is TGTGCCAGCAGACCCGGGTCGACCAACACAGATACGCAGTATTTT. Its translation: CASRPGSTNTDTQYF.

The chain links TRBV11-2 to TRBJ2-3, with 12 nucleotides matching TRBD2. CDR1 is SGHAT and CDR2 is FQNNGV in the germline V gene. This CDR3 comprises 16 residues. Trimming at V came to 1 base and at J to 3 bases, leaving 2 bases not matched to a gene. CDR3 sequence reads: CASSLGTSGETDTQYF. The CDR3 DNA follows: TGTGCCAGCAGCTTAGGGACTAGCGGGGAGACAGATACGCAGTATTTT.

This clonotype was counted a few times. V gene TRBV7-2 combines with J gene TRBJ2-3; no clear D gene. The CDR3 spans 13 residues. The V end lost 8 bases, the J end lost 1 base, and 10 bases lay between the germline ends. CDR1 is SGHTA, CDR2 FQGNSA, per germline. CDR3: CASGLTGTDTQYF. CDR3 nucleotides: TGTGCCAGCGGTCTGACCGGCACAGATACGCAGTATTTT.

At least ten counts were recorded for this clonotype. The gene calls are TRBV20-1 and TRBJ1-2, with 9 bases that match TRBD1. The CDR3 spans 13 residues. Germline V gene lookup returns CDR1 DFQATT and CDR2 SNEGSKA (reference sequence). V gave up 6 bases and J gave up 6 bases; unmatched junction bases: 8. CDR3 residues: CSARGQGTDGYTF. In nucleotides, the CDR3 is TGCAGTGCAAGGGGACAGGGCACCGATGGCTACACCTTC.